The TCR beta chain described here comes from a study of CD8+ T cells in alopecia areata. Study-level points and caveats: Higher clonality was seen in lesional scalp than in normal scalp, especially in alopecia totalis/universalis.

The CDR3 is made up of 9 amino acids. V was cut by 4 bases and J by 5 bases, with 2 bases left in between. CDR1 and CDR2 from the germline V gene are SQVTM and ANQGSEA. This clone has a single count. Its antigen is undetermined. Following RNA extraction, reverse transcription yielded cDNA that acted as the sequencing template. The repertoire was sequenced with immunoSEQ multiplex PCR; TCRdb's copy has only in-frame clones and lacks some. The table includes approximately 150,000 clones, roughly 50% detected once. Treatment here: oral pan-JAK inhibitor, 5-10 mg twice daily. This chain uses TRBV29-1 with TRBJ1-1, with D hard to call. The TCR originated in a human donor with alopecia areata. The sequences come from CD4+ T cells sorted from blood, collected at approximately week 60, from a patient treated with tofacitinib. The CDR3: CSVVTEAFF. The CDR3 DNA reads TGCAGCGTTGTTACTGAAGCTTTCTTT.